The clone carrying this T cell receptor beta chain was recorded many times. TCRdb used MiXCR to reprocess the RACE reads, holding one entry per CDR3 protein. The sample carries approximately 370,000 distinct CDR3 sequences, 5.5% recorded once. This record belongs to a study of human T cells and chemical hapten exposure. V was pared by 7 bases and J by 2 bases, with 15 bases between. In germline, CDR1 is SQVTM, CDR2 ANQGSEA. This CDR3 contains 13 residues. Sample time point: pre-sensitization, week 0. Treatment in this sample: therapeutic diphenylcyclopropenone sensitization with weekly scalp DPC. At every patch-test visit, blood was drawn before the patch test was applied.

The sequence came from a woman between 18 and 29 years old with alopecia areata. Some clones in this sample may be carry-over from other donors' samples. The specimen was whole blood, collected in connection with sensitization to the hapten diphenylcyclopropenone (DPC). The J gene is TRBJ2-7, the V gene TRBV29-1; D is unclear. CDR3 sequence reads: CSGAWSDTYEQYF. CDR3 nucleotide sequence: TGCAGCGGCGCCTGGTCAGATACCTACGAGCAGTACTTC.